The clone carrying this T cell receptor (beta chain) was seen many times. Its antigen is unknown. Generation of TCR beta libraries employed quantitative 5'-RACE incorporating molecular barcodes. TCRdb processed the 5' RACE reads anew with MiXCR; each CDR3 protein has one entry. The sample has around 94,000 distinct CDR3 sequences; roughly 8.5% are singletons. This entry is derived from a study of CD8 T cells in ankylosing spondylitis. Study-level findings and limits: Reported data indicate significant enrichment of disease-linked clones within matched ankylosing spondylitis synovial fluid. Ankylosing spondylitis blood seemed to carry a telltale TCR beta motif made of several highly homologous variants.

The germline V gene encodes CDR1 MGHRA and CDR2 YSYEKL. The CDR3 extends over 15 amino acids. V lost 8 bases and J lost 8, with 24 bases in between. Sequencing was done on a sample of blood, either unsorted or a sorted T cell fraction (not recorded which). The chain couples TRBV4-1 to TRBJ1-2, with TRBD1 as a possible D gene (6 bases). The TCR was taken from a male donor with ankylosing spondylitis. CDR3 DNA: TGCGCCAGCGCCCTAAGCGACAGGCCTTTGGCCGGCTACACCTTC. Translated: CASALSDRPLAGYTF.